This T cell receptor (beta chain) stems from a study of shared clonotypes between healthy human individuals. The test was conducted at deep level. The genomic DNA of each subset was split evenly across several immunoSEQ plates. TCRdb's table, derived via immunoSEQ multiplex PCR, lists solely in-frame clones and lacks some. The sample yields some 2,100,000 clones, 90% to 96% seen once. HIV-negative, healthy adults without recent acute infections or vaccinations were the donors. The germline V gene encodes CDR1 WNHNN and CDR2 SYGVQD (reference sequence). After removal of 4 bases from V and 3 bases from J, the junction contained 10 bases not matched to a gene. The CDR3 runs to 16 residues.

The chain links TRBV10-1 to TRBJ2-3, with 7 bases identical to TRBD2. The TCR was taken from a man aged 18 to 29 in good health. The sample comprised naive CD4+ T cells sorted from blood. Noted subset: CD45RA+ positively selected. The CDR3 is CASSVFGGSSTDTQYF. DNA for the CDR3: TGCGCCAGCAGTGTCTTTGGCGGGAGTTCAACAGATACGCAGTATTTT.